This TCR beta chain is drawn from a study of shared clonotypes between healthy human individuals. Findings and limits, study-wide: Estimated richness was generally greater in naive than memory subsets.

The authors ran the assay at deep level. Using approximately 200 ng DNA, around 30,000 T cell genomes, the sorted-subset replicate PCRs were run. Data came from immunoSEQ multiplex PCR; TCRdb stores just in-frame clones and leaves some out. The repertoire consists of some 2,000,000 clones, with over 85% occurring once and the leading ten covering 0.1% to 0.15%. Concerning this clone itself: The antigen is undetermined.

Input material: naive CD4+ T cells sorted from blood. The sample's subset: CD45RA+ positively selected. This receptor was identified in a man younger than 35 in good health.

The CDR3, as DNA: TGTGCCAGCAGTGAAGGAGGTACCAGGAGAGGTTCACCCCTCCACTTT. This gives the protein CASSEGGTRRGSPLHF. V gene TRBV6-1 combines with J gene TRBJ1-6; the D is unclear. Trimming stripped 1 base from V and 9 bases from J, with 16 bases between. Germline CDR1 MNHNS, CDR2 SASEGT. The CDR3 has 16 amino acids.